The 21 T cell receptor beta chains listed next were all sequenced from one sample in a study of fetal regulatory T cell absence and autoimmunity. Measured with immunoSEQ multiplex PCR; TCRdb has only the in-frame clones, and not every one. This table holds more than 90,000 clones, around 72% found once. Source material: pancreas tissue. The receptors stem from a male donor with IPEX syndrome.

The rearrangement links TRBV27 to TRBJ1-5, with 8 bases lining up with TRBD1. Losses at the gene ends were 6 bases for V and 5 bases for J; bases not matched to a gene: 12. The germline V gene encodes CDR1 MNHEY and CDR2 SMNVEV (reference sequence). This CDR3 has 16 amino acids. DNA for the CDR3: TGTGCCAGCAGACCCCACCCCCCACAGGGGGATCAGCCCCAGCATTTT. Protein sequence: CASRPHPPQGDQPQHF.

This chain links TRBV4-2 with TRBJ2-3; 9 nucleotides match TRBD2. V lost 3 bases to trimming and J lost 2 bases; unmatched junction nucleotides: 9. Germline CDR1 LGHNA, CDR2 YNFKEQ. The CDR3 length is 17 residues. CDR3 coding DNA: TGTGCCAGCAGCCAGGTGTTAGCGGGGGACGACACAGATACGCAGTATTTT. It specifies CASSQVLAGDDTDTQYF.

V gene TRBV6-5 combines with J gene TRBJ1-4; the match to TRBD1 covers 7 bases. The V gene end was trimmed by 5 bases and the J gene end by 0 bases; junction bases not matched to a gene: 3. The CDR3 is 15 amino acids. The germline gives CDR1 MNHEY, CDR2 SVGAGI. CDR3 residues: CASSATGPTNEKLFF. Written as DNA, the CDR3 is TGTGCCAGCAGTGCGACAGGGCCAACTAATGAAAAACTGTTTTTT.

This clone was observed once. The gene calls are TRBV5-1 and TRBJ2-7; a weak D match, TRBD2 (5 bases). CDR1 is SGHRS and CDR2 is YFSETQ in the germline V gene. There are 15 residues in the CDR3. The V and J ends lost 2 bases and 3 bases respectively, with 15 bases between them. The CDR3 nucleotides are TGCGCCAGCAGCTTCGAACGAGGGCGTTTCTACGAGCAGTACTTC. Its translation: CASSFERGRFYEQYF.

This chain links TRBV18 with TRBJ2-7; D is possibly TRBD1 (6 bases). Trimming pared 4 bases from V and 2 bases from J, leaving 12 bases between. The CDR3 extends over 14 amino acids. Germline loops: CDR1 KGHSH, CDR2 LQKENI. The CDR3 DNA reads as TGTGCCAGCTCACTGGCAGGGGAGCCCTACGAGCAGTACTTC. It translates to CASSLAGEPYEQYF. Full variable domain (rest looked up from reference TRBV18 and TRBJ2-7): NAGVMQNPRHLVRRRGQEARLRCSPMKGHSHVYWYRQLPEEGLKFMVYLQKENIIDESGMPKERFSAEFPKEGPSILRIQQVVRGDSAAYFCASSLAGEPYEQYFGPGTRLTVT.

The rearrangement links TRBV10-3 to TRBJ1-2, with no clear D. The CDR3 is 14 residues long. The germline V gene encodes CDR1 ENHRY and CDR2 SYGVKD. Trimming removed 3 bases from V and 4 bases from J, with 12 bases in between. The CDR3 bases are TGTGCCATCAGTGACGGGGAGGGTGGCTATGGCTACACCTTC. Translated, it gives CAISDGEGGYGYTF.

V is TRBV7-9 and J is TRBJ1-1; D not certain. V gave up 5 bases and J gave up 1 base, with 8 bases separating them. Germline V CDR1 and CDR2: SEHNR, FQNEAQ (reference sequence). This CDR3 has 13 residues. The CDR3 DNA is TGTGCCAGCAGCCGAGGAAGGAACACTGAAGCTTTCTTT. It yields the protein CASSRGRNTEAFF.

The chain carries TRBV5-1 and TRBJ2-5; 10 nucleotides align to TRBD1. The assigned J gene may be wrong: the sequence end matches TRBJ2-7 better. The CDR3 is made up of 13 amino acids. Germline V gives CDR1 SGHRS, CDR2 YFSETQ. The CDR3 DNA reads TGCGCCAGCAGACGGGACAGGGGTTCCGAGCAGTACTTC. It translates to CASRRDRGSEQYF.

The chain has TRBV4-1 and TRBJ2-7; 11 positions match TRBD1. The CDR3 runs 15 residues. With 4 bases clipped from V and 2 bases from J, the junction kept 4 bases outside the gene matches. Germline CDR1 is MGHRA and CDR2 is YSYEKL. CDR3 nucleotide sequence: TGCGCCAGCAGCCCACCGGGACAGGGGGCCTACGAGCAGTACTTC. The encoded protein is CASSPPGQGAYEQYF.

The chain recombines TRBV19 with TRBJ1-3; 7 nucleotides line up with TRBD1. Germline values: CDR1 LNHDA, CDR2 SQIVND (reference sequence). J was trimmed by 2 bases and V by 3 bases; bases with no gene match: 4. The CDR3 contains 15 residues. Here the CDR3 reads CASSISQGAGNTIYF. CDR3 bases: TGTGCCAGTAGTATCTCGCAGGGGGCTGGAAACACCATATATTTT.

The rearrangement uses TRBV7-8 and TRBJ2-5; D is unclear. Germline-derived CDR1 and CDR2 are SGHVS and FQNEAQ. V lost 0 bases and J lost 0, with 5 bases in between. This CDR3 has 14 amino acids. The CDR3 protein is CASSLAEYQETQYF. Here the CDR3 DNA reads TGTGCCAGCAGCTTAGCGGAGTACCAAGAGACCCAGTACTTC.

This clone was counted a single time. The CDR3 is CASSKNGTSGYEQYF. The CDR3 coding sequence is TGTGCCAGCAGCAAAAACGGGACTAGCGGCTACGAGCAGTACTTC. J is TRBJ2-7 and V is TRBV21-1; whether TRBD2, the table's D call, matches the DNA was not checked. TRBV21-1 is noted as a pseudogene. The CDR3 loop spans 15 amino acids.

The rearrangement joins TRBV21-1 to TRBJ2-3; the table assigns TRBD2, which was not confirmed against the DNA. TRBV21-1 is a pseudogene. The CDR3 is 17 residues long. The CDR3 DNA reads TGTGCCAGCAGCAAAGCATTCAGCGGGAGGAACACAGATACGCAGTATTTT. It specifies CASSKAFSGRNTDTQYF.

The chain joins TRBV29-1 to TRBJ1-1; D remains unclear. Between the trimmed V and J ends, which lost 5 bases and 1 base, there was a span of 8 bases. The germline gives CDR1 SQVTM, CDR2 ANQGSEA. The CDR3 totals 12 residues. Here the CDR3 DNA reads TGCAGCGTTTTACGGGAGAACACTGAAGCTTTCTTT. Translated: CSVLRENTEAFF. The full variable domain, its missing parts supplied by reference TRBV29-1 and TRBJ1-1, is SAVISQKPSRDICQRGTSLTIQCQVDSQVTMMFWYRQQPGQSLTLIATANQGSEATYESGFVIDKFPISRPNLTFSTLTVSNMSPEDSSIYLCSVLRENTEAFFGQGTRLTVV.

The chain employs TRBV25-1 and TRBJ2-5, with 14 positions matching TRBD2. The CDR3 totals 17 residues. Germline V CDR1 and CDR2: MGHDK, SYGVNS. After removal of 1 base from V and 5 bases from J, the junction contained 6 bases not matched to a gene. Here the CDR3 reads CASSESGLAGEVETQYF. CDR3 in DNA: TGTGCCAGCAGTGAATCGGGACTAGCGGGAGAGGTTGAGACCCAGTACTTC. The full variable domain, with the rest looked up from reference TRBV25-1 and TRBJ2-5, is EADIYQTPRYLVIGTGKKITLECSQTMGHDKMYWYQQDPGMELHLIHYSYGVNSTEKGDLSSESTVSRIRTEHFPLTLESARPSHTSQYLCASSESGLAGEVETQYFGPGTRLLVL.

CDR3 region: CASSLRTGGYGYTF. As DNA, the CDR3 is TGTGCCAGCAGCTTAAGGACAGGAGGCTATGGCTACACCTTC. The rearrangement links TRBV7-2 to TRBJ1-2; 7 nucleotides agree with TRBD1. Trimming took 2 bases from V and 4 from J; bases not matched to a gene: 4. The CDR3 runs 14 residues. Germline lookup yields CDR1 SGHTA and CDR2 FQGNSA.

The V and J genes are TRBV5-1 and TRBJ2-4; 12 nucleotides agree with TRBD2. The CDR3 has 18 amino acids. V shed 0 bases and J 2 bases; nucleotides not matched to a gene: 6. From germline, CDR1 is SGHRS and CDR2 YFSETQ. The CDR3: CASSLGLAGALTKNIQYF. CDR3 DNA sequence: TGCGCCAGCAGCTTGGGACTAGCGGGGGCCCTAACCAAAAACATTCAGTACTTC.

This clone occurred a few times. The chain combines TRBV10-1 with TRBJ2-7; tentative D call: TRBD1 (6 bases). V was pared by 8 bases and J by 6 bases, with 23 bases between. The CDR3 is 15 residues long. The germline V gene encodes CDR1 WNHNN and CDR2 SYGVQD (reference sequence). Here the CDR3 DNA reads TGCGCCAGCCAAAACCCTCCGGGACAAAAGGGCGAGCAGTACTTC. Amino acid sequence: CASQNPPGQKGEQYF.

The rearrangement joins TRBV5-1 to TRBJ2-2; 10 bases fit TRBD2. CDR1 and CDR2 (germline): SGHRS, YFSETQ. The CDR3 sequence is 18 residues long. Germline trimming cut 0 bases from V and 5 bases from J; bases unmatched to any gene: 10. The CDR3: CASSLAPLSGRITGELFF. CDR3 sequence (DNA): TGCGCCAGCAGCTTGGCACCTCTTAGCGGGAGGATAACCGGGGAGCTGTTTTTT.

This clone was seen a handful of times. The chain is built from TRBV19 and TRBJ1-6, with 10 positions matching TRBD1. J gave up 3 bases and V 4 bases, and 0 bases lay outside the gene matches. The CDR3 sequence is 15 residues long. Germline V CDR1 and CDR2: LNHDA, SQIVND (reference sequence). The CDR3 here is CASSRTGGYNSPLHF. DNA of the CDR3: TGTGCCAGTAGTAGGACAGGGGGCTATAATTCACCCCTCCACTTT.

DNA for the CDR3: TGTGCCAGCAGTGAACAGTTGGTTGGGGCCTATATAGCCAAAAACATTCAGTACTTC. Translated: CASSEQLVGAYIAKNIQYF. The chain is built from TRBV6-1 and TRBJ2-4; D perhaps matches TRBD1 (5 bases). Germline lookup yields CDR1 MNHNS and CDR2 SASEGT. The V gene lost 2 bases and the J gene lost 0 bases, with 20 bases spanning the gap. CDR3 length: 19 residues.